The entry below gives a single TCR beta chain sequence along with its context. Treatment denoted: around 19 received Ad26.COV2.S at low or high dose, single or two shots; roughly 5 received placebo; per-sample allocation not given. Sample collection was performed on day 63 after the first vaccine or placebo injection. Vaccination employed an Ad26 vector expressing the Wuhan-strain SARS-CoV-2 spike. The CDR3 covers 13 residues. The germline V gene encodes CDR1 LGHNA and CDR2 YSLEER. Trimming pared 5 bases from V and 6 bases from J, leaving 14 bases between. The table came from immunoSEQ multiplex PCR; TCRdb's copy has only in-frame clones and leaves some out. The table records roughly 350,000 clones, 86% of them present only once. The data stem from a study of Ad26.COV2.S vaccination and SARS-CoV-2 variants.

This receptor was obtained from a person aged 18 to 59 who received the Ad26.COV2.S COVID-19 vaccine or a placebo. The sequencing here drew on peripheral blood, taken in a trial of Ad26.COV2.S vaccine versus placebo. V is TRBV4-3 and J is TRBJ2-7; no reliable D call. The CDR3 DNA sequence: TGCGCCAGCAGCTCGGCCAGGTGGAGCGAGCAGTACTTC. This encodes CASSSARWSEQYF.